The 3 T cell receptor beta chains below were found in one sample sequenced in a study of T cell repertoires in cytomegalovirus infection. These receptors' targets are unknown. TCRdb used MiXCR to reprocess the reads, holding one entry per CDR3 protein. The data show around 770,000 distinct CDR3 sequences, around 29% seen once. Sequences were derived from cultured CD8+ T cells from PBMCs, sampled from culture after CMV antigen stimulation. These receptors all stem from a human donor in good health (CMV status not recorded). Some clones in this sample may be carry-over from other donors' samples.

The rearrangement joins TRBV29-1 to TRBJ1-1, with TRBD1 as a possible D gene (6 bases). Per the germline V gene, CDR1 is SQVTM and CDR2 is ANQGSEA. The CDR3 length is 14 residues. V lost 7 bases and J lost 0, with 15 bases in between. This CDR3 reads CSAGGGLMNTEAFF. As DNA, the CDR3 is TGCAGCGCCGGGGGGGGCCTTATGAACACTGAAGCTTTCTTT.

This clonotype was counted between two and nine times. The chain links TRBV7-9 to TRBJ1-1, with unresolved D. The V and J ends lost 3 bases and 5 bases respectively, with 10 bases between them. Germline V gives CDR1 SEHNR, CDR2 FQNEAQ (reference sequence). This CDR3 spans 13 amino acids. The CDR3 reads CASSFGGLTEAFF. The CDR3 nucleotides read TGTGCCAGCAGCTTTGGAGGGTTGACTGAAGCTTTCTTT. The complete variable domain, with remaining parts taken from reference TRBV7-9 and TRBJ1-1, reads DTGVSQNPRHKITKRGQNVTFRCDPISEHNRLYWYRQTLGQGPEFLTYFQNEAQLEKSRLLSDRFSAERPKGSFSTLEIQRTEQGDSAMYLCASSFGGLTEAFFGQGTRLTVV.

The chain links TRBV9 to TRBJ1-1, with D tentatively TRBD1 (5 bases). This CDR3 region has 13 residues. V lost 0 bases and J 5 bases, leaving 8 bases between the germline ends. Germline V lookup: CDR1 SGDLS, CDR2 YYNGEE. The CDR3 sequence: CASSVGDRTEAFF. CDR3 nucleotide sequence: TGTGCCAGCAGCGTAGGGGACCGGACTGAAGCTTTCTTT.